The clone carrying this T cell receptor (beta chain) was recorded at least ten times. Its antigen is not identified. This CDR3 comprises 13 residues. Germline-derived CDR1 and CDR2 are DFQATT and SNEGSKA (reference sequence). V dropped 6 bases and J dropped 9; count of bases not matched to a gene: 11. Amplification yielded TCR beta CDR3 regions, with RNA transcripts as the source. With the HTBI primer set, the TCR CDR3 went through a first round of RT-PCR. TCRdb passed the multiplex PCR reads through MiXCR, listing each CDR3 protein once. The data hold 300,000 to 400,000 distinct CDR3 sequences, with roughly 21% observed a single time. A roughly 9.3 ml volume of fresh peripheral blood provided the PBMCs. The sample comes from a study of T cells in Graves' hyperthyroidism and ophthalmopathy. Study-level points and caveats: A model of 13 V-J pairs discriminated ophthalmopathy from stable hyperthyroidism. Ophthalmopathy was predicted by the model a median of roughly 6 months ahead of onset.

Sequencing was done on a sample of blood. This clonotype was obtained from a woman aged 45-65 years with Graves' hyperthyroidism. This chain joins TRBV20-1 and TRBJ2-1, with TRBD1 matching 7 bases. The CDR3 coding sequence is TGCAGTGCCATAGGCGACAGGGAAAGTGAGCAGTTCTTC. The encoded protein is CSAIGDRESEQFF.